This entry features one T cell receptor (beta chain) sequence. Its antigen is unidentified. The record originates from a study of OX40 agonist ivuxolimab in advanced cancers. General study findings and limits: Clonal expansion in partial responders at 0.1-3.0 mg/kg ranked among the lowest. Both blood CD4+ and CD8+ T cells showed clonal growth by week 6 at 0.1 to 3.0 mg/kg.

Libraries were prepared by immunoSEQ multiplex PCR; TCRdb keeps only in-frame clonotypes and omits some of them. The table shows about 17,000 clones, with roughly 84% occurring only once. The germline gives CDR1 SGDLS, CDR2 YYNGEE. V gave up 4 bases and J gave up 7 bases, with 14 bases separating them. CDR3 length: 13 amino acids. The chain carries TRBV9 and TRBJ2-5; tentative D call: TRBD1 (5 bases). The clonotype originates from an adult with an advanced solid tumor such as melanoma, head and neck, liver or kidney cancer. Sequencing was performed on CD4+ or CD8+ T cells sorted from blood, taken in a trial of the OX40 agonist ivuxolimab. For the CDR3, the DNA is TGTGCCAGCAGCCAGGGCTTACCGGGGACCCAGTACTTC. Protein sequence: CASSQGLPGTQYF.